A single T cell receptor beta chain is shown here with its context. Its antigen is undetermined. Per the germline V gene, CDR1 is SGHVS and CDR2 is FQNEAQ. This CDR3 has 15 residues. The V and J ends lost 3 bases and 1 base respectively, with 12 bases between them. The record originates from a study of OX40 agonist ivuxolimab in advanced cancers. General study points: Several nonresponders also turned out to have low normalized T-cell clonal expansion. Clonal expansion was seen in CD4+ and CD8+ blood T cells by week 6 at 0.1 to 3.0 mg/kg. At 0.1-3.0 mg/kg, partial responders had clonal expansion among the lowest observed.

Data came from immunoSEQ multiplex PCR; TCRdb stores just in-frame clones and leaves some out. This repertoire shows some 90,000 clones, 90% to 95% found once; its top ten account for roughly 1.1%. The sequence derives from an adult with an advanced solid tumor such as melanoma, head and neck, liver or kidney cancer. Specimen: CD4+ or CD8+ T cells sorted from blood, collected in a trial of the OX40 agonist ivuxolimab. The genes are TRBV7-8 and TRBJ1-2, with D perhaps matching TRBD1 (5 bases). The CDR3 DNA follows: TGTGCCAGCAGCTTGGTTGGGCAGGGTAACTATGGCTACACCTTC. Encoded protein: CASSLVGQGNYGYTF.